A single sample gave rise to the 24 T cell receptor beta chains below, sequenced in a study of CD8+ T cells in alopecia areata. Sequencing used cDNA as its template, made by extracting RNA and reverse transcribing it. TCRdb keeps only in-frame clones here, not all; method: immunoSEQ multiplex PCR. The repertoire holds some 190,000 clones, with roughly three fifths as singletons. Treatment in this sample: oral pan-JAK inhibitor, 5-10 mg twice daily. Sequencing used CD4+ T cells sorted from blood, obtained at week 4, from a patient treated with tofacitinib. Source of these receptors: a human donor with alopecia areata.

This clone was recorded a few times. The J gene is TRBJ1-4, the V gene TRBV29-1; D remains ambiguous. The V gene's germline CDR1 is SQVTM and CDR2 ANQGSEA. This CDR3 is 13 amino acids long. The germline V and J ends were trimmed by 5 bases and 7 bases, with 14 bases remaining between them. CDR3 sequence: CSVQVGTSEKLFF. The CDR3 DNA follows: TGCAGCGTTCAAGTCGGAACTTCTGAAAAACTGTTTTTT.

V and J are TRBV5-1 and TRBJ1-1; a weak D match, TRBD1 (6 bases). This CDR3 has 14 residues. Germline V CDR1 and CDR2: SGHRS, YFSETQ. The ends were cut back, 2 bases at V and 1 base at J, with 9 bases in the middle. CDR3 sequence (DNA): TGCGCCAGCAGCTTACAGGGATCGAACACTGAAGCTTTCTTT. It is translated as CASSLQGSNTEAFF.

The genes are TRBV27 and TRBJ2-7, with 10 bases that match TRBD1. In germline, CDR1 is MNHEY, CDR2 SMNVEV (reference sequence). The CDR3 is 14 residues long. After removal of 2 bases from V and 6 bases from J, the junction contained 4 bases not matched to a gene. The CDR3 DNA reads TGTGCCAGCAGTTTACCGGGACAGGGGTCCGAGCAGTACTTC. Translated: CASSLPGQGSEQYF.

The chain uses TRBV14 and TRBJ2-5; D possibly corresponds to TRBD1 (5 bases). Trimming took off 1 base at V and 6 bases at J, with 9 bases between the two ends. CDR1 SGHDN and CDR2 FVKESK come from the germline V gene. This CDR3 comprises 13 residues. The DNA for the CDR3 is TGTGCCAGCAGCCAAGCAGGGATGAAGACCCAGTACTTC. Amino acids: CASSQAGMKTQYF.

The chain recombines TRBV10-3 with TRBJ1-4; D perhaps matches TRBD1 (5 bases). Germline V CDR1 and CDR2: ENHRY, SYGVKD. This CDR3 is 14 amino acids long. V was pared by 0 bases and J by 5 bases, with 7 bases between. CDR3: CAISESTENEKLFF. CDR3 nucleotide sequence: TGTGCCATCAGTGAGTCGACAGAAAATGAAAAACTGTTTTTT.

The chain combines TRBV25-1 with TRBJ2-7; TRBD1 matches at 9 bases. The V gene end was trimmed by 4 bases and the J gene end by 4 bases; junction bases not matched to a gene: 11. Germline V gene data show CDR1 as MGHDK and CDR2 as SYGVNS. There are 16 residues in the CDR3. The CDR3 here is CASSGGRTGVAYEQYF. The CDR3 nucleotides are TGTGCCAGCAGTGGAGGAAGGACAGGGGTTGCGTACGAGCAGTACTTC.

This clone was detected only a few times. In DNA, the CDR3 is TGTGCCAGCACCAAAAGGTCCCAGGGCGGCTACACCTTC. Its translation: CASTKRSQGGYTF. This chain connects TRBV6-5 to TRBJ1-2; D is possibly TRBD1 (5 bases). The CDR3 runs 13 residues. Germline V CDR1 and CDR2: MNHEY, SVGAGI. V was cut by 7 bases and J by 8 bases, with 17 bases left in between.

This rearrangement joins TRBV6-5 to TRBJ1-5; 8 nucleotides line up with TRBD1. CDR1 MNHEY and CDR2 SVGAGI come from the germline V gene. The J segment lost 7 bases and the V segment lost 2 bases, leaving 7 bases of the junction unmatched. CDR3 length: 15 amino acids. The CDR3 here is CASSYRQGMGQPQHF. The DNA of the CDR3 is TGTGCCAGCAGTTACAGACAGGGGATGGGACAGCCCCAGCATTTT.

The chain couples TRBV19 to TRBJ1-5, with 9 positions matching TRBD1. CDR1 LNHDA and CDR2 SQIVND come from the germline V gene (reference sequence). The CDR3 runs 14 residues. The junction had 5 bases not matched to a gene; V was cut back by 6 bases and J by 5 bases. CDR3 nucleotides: TGTGCCAGTAGCACACAGGGGGCGCATCAGCCCCAGCATTTT. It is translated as CASSTQGAHQPQHF.

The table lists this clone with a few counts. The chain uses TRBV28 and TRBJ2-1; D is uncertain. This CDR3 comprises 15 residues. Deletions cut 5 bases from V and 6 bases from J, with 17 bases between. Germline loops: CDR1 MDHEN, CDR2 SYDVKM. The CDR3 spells CASSPLGSPSNEQFF. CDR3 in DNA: TGTGCCAGCAGTCCTTTGGGCAGTCCGTCCAATGAGCAGTTCTTC.

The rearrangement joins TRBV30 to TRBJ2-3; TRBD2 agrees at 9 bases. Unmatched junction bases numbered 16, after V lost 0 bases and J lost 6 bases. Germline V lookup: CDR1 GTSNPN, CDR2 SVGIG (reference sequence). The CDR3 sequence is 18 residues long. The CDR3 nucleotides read TGTGCCTGGAGTGTACTCAGGGACTTTGCGGGAGGGCCCGATACGCAGTATTTT. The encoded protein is CAWSVLRDFAGGPDTQYF. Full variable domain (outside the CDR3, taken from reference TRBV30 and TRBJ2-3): SQTIHQWPATLVQPVGSPLSLECTVEGTSNPNLYWYRQAAGRGLQLLFYSVGIGQISSEVPQNLSASRPQDRQFILSSKKLLLSDSGFYLCAWSVLRDFAGGPDTQYFGPGTRLTVL.

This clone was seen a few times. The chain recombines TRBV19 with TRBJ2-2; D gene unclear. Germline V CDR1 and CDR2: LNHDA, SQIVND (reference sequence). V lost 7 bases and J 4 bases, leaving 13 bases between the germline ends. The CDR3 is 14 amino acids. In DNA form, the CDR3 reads TGTGCCAGTACCCCAGGTGTGGTCACCGGGGAGCTGTTTTTT. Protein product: CASTPGVVTGELFF.

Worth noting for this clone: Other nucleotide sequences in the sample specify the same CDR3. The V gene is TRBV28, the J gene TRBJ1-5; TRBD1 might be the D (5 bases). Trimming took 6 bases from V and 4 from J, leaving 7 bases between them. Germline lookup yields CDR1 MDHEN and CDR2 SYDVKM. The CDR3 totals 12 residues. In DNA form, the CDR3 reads TGTGCCAGCAGAGAGGGGAATCAGCCCCAGCATTTT. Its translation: CASREGNQPQHF. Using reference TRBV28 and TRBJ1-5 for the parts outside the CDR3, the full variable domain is DVKVTQSSRYLVKRTGEKVFLECVQDMDHENMFWYRQDPGLGLRLIYFSYDVKMKEKGDIPEGYSVSREKKERFSLILESASTNQTSMYLCASREGNQPQHFGDGTRLSIL.

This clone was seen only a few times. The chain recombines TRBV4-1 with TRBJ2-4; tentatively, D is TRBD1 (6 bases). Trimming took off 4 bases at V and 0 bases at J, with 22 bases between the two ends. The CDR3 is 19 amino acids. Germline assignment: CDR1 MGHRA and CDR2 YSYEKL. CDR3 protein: CASSLLATDRIVAKNIQYF. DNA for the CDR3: TGCGCCAGCAGCCTTCTAGCTACCGACAGGATAGTAGCCAAAAACATTCAGTACTTC.

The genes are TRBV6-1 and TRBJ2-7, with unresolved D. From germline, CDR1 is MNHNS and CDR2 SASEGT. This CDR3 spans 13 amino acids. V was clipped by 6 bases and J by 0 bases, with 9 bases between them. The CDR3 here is CASRPGFSYEQYF. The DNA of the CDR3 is TGTGCCAGCAGGCCCGGGTTCTCCTACGAGCAGTACTTC.

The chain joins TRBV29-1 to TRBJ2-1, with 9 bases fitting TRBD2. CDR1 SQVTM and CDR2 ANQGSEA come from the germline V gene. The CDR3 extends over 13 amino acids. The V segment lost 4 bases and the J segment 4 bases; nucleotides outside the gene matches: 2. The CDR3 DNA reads TGCAGCGTTGGAGCGGGAGGTTACAATGAGCAGTTCTTC. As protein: CSVGAGGYNEQFF.

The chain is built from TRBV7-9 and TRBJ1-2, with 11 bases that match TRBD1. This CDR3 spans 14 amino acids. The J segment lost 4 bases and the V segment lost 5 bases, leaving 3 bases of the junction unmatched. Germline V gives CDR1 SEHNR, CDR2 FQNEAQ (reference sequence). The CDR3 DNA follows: TGTGCCAGCAGCCCCGGGACAGGGGGCTATGGCTACACCTTC. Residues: CASSPGTGGYGYTF.

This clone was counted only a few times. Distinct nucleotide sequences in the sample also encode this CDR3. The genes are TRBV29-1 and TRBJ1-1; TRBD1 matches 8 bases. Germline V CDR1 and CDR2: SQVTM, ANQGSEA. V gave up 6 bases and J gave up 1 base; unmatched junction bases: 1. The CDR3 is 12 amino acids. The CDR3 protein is CSVDRGNTEAFF. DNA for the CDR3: TGCAGCGTAGACAGGGGGAACACTGAAGCTTTCTTT.

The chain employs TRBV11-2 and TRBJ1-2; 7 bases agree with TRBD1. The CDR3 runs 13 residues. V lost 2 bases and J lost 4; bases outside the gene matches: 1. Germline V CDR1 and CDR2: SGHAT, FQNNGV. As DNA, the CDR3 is TGTGCCAGCAGCTTAACAGGGGCCTATGGCTACACCTTC. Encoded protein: CASSLTGAYGYTF. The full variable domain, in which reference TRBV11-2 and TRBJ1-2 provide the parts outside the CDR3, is EAGVAQSPRYKIIEKRQSVAFWCNPISGHATLYWYQQILGQGPKLLIQFQNNGVVDDSQLPKDRFSAERLKGVDSTLKIQPAKLEDSAVYLCASSLTGAYGYTFGSGTRLTVV.

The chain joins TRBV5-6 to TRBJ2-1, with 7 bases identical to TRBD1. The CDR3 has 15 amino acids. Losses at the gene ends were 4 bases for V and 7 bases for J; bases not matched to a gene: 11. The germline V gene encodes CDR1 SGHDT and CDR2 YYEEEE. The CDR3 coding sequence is TGTGCCAGCAGCCTCGGACAGGTTGATTTGAATGAGCAGTTCTTC. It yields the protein CASSLGQVDLNEQFF. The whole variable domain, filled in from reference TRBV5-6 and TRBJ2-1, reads DAGVTQSPTHLIKTRGQQVTLRCSPKSGHDTVSWYQQALGQGPQFIFQYYEEEERQRGNFPDRFSGHQFPNYSSELNVNALLLGDSALYLCASSLGQVDLNEQFFGPGTRLTVL.

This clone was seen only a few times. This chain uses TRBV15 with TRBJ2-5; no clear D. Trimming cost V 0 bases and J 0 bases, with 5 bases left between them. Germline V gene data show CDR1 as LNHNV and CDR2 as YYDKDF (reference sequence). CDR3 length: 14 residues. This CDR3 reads CATSRDRDQETQYF. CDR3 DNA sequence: TGTGCCACCAGCAGAGACAGAGACCAAGAGACCCAGTACTTC.

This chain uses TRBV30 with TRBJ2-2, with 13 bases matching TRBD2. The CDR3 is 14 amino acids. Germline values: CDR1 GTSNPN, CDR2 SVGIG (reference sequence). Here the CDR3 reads CGGTSGTNTGELFF. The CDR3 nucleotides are TGTGGGGGGACTAGCGGGACGAACACCGGGGAGCTGTTTTTT.

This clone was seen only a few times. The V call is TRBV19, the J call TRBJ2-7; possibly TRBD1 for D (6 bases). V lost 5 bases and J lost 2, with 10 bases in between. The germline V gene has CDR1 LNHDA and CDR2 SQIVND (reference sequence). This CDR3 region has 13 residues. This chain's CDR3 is CASSPRGPYEQYF. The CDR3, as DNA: TGTGCCAGTAGTCCCAGGGGACCCTACGAGCAGTACTTC. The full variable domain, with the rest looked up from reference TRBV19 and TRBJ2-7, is DGGITQSPKYLFRKEGQNVTLSCEQNLNHDAMYWYRQDPGQGLRLIYYSQIVNDFQKGDIAEGYSVSREKKESFPLTVTSAQKNPTAFYLCASSPRGPYEQYFGPGTRLTVT.

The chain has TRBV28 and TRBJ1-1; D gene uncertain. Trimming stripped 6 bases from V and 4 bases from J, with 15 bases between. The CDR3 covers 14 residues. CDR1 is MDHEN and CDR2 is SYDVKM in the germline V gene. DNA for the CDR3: TGTGCCAGCAGCAGAGGCCGTTCCCGCACTGAAGCTTTCTTT. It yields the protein CASSRGRSRTEAFF.